The 27 T cell receptor beta chains reported below all come from one sample, sequenced in a study of blood T cell repertoires in COVID-19. Using immunoSEQ multiplex PCR, the repertoire was profiled, and TCRdb retains in-frame clones only, with some absent. The sample includes about 330,000 clones, approximately 87% of them seen just once. The sample comprised peripheral blood. These receptors originate from a woman between 50 and 59 years old with active or convalescent COVID-19.

The chain employs TRBV2 and TRBJ2-2; no clear D gene. The CDR3 extends over 11 amino acids. V was pared by 7 bases and J by 6 bases, with 6 bases between. Looked up from germline, CDR1 is SNHLY and CDR2 is FYNNEI. As DNA, the CDR3 is TGTGCCAGCACGCAGTCCGGGGAGCTGTTTTTT. It translates to CASTQSGELFF.

The rearrangement uses TRBV4-2 and TRBJ2-3; 9 bases line up with TRBD2. V dropped 1 base and J dropped 2; count of bases not matched to a gene: 13. CDR1 is LGHNA, CDR2 YNFKEQ, per germline. The CDR3 runs 19 residues. The CDR3 sequence is CASSQGMLGASGATDTQYF. DNA of the CDR3: TGTGCCAGCAGCCAAGGGATGCTCGGGGCTAGCGGGGCCACAGATACGCAGTATTTT.

The rearrangement links TRBV11-3 to TRBJ2-7; 9 bases align to TRBD1. The V and J ends lost 1 base and 0 bases, in that order; junction bases with no gene match: 7. There are 17 residues in the CDR3. Germline V CDR1 and CDR2: SGHNT, YENEEA. The CDR3 nucleotides read TGTGCCAGCAGCTTAGGTACAGGGGGCGGTAGCTCCTACGAGCAGTACTTC. Residues: CASSLGTGGGSSYEQYF.

A single count supports this clone. The rearrangement joins TRBV6-5 to TRBJ1-2, with D perhaps matching TRBD1 (6 bases). The length of the CDR3 is 13 residues. V gave up 6 bases and J gave up 7 bases, with 15 bases separating them. From germline, CDR1 is MNHEY and CDR2 SVGAGI. The CDR3 DNA is TGTGCCAGCAGCAATACAGGGTTGGGTGGCTACACCTTC. As protein: CASSNTGLGGYTF.

This clone was picked up one time. This sequence joins TRBV30 and TRBJ2-2; 15 positions agree with TRBD2. The CDR3 covers 16 residues. CDR1 GTSNPN and CDR2 SVGIG come from the germline V gene (reference sequence). Losses at the gene ends were 2 bases for V and 7 bases for J; bases not matched to a gene: 5. The CDR3 is CAWSFGLAGGHGELFF. CDR3 nucleotides: TGTGCCTGGAGTTTCGGACTAGCGGGAGGGCACGGGGAGCTGTTTTTT.

The chain couples TRBV18 to TRBJ2-7, with 10 bases that match TRBD2. CDR3 length: 15 residues. J lost 7 bases, V lost 3 bases, and 9 bases had no gene match. Germline V gives CDR1 KGHSH, CDR2 LQKENI. CDR3 in amino acids: CASSPDSGRRGEQYF. The CDR3 DNA reads as TGTGCCAGCTCACCTGATAGCGGGAGGAGAGGGGAGCAGTACTTC.

CDR3 in DNA: TGTGCCACCAGTGACCGGGGTATCACAGATACGCAGTATTTT. Its translation: CATSDRGITDTQYF. The rearrangement links TRBV24-1 to TRBJ2-3; weak D call: TRBD2 (5 bases). V was cut by 4 bases and J by 2 bases, with 9 bases left in between. The CDR3 loop spans 14 amino acids. Germline CDR1 KGHDR, CDR2 SFDVKD.

The chain uses TRBV4-1 and TRBJ1-2, with a tentative D call TRBD1 (6 bases). The V and J ends lost 1 base and 3 bases respectively, with 9 bases between them. The CDR3 runs 14 residues. Germline CDR1 MGHRA, CDR2 YSYEKL. The CDR3 nucleotides read TGCGCCAGCAGCCAAGGAACAGGGCACTATGGCTACACCTTC. This sequence encodes CASSQGTGHYGYTF.

V usage is TRBV19 and J usage is TRBJ1-5; D possibly corresponds to TRBD1 (6 bases). V was shortened by 3 bases and J by 2 bases, with 11 bases between the two germline ends. CDR3 length: 15 residues. CDR1 LNHDA and CDR2 SQIVND come from the germline V gene (reference sequence). CDR3 residues: CASSIMGAGNQPQHF. The DNA for the CDR3 is TGTGCCAGTAGTATCATGGGGGCCGGCAATCAGCCCCAGCATTTT.

The chain combines TRBV30 with TRBJ1-5; 8 nucleotides line up with TRBD1. The germline V gene encodes CDR1 GTSNPN and CDR2 SVGIG (reference sequence). V was pared by 5 bases and J by 1 base, with 10 bases of the junction left unmatched. The CDR3 contains 16 residues. CDR3 bases: TGTGCCTGGGCGGACAGGGCGTTGAGGAGCAATCAGCCCCAGCATTTT. It is translated as CAWADRALRSNQPQHF.

The V gene is TRBV25-1, the J gene TRBJ1-2, with 7 bases that match TRBD1. In germline, CDR1 is MGHDK, CDR2 SYGVNS. The CDR3 has 15 amino acids. The trim removed 3 bases at V and 0 bases at J, leaving 4 bases unmatched. CDR3 DNA: TGTGCCAGCAGTGATCGGACAGGATCTAACTATGGCTACACCTTC. This sequence encodes CASSDRTGSNYGYTF.

The rearrangement joins TRBV5-5 to TRBJ2-2; weak D call: TRBD1 (6 bases). Germline assignment: CDR1 SGHKS and CDR2 YYEKEE (reference sequence). Trimming cost V 0 bases and J 2 bases, with 8 bases left between them. This CDR3 is built from 15 residues. CDR3 nucleotide sequence: TGTGCCAGCAGCTTGGGACAGGTCAACACCGGGGAGCTGTTTTTT. This encodes CASSLGQVNTGELFF.

V usage is TRBV5-1 and J usage is TRBJ1-5, with D possibly being TRBD1 (6 bases). This CDR3 contains 15 residues. Germline lookup yields CDR1 SGHRS and CDR2 YFSETQ. The V gene lost 0 bases and the J gene lost 7 bases, with 14 bases spanning the gap. As DNA, the CDR3 is TGCGCCAGCAGCTTGGAGACAGGATTTGGGCAGCCCCAGCATTTT. Translation: CASSLETGFGQPQHF.

The chain couples TRBV3-1 (or the pseudogene TRBV3-2) to TRBJ2-1, with a tentative D call TRBD1 (5 bases). V shed 2 bases and J shed 2 bases, with 16 bases lying between them. The germline V gene encodes CDR1 LGHDT and CDR2 YNNKEL (reference sequence). The CDR3 is made up of 17 amino acids. The DNA for the CDR3 is TGTGCCAGCAGCCAACAAGCGACAGTCGGTCCCTACAATGAGCAGTTCTTC. Amino acid sequence: CASSQQATVGPYNEQFF.

In this sample, this clone turned up a few times. The chain combines TRBV5-4 with TRBJ1-2; 7 bases match TRBD1. Germline CDR1 and CDR2: SGHNT and YYREEE (reference sequence). After removal of 4 bases from V and 4 bases from J, the junction contained 13 bases not matched to a gene. This CDR3 comprises 16 residues. CDR3 amino acids: CASSMSRTGNIYGYTF. CDR3 nucleotides: TGTGCCAGCAGCATGTCTCGGACAGGAAATATCTATGGCTACACCTTC.

This sequence joins TRBV6-5 and TRBJ2-1, with D uncertain. V was clipped by 5 bases and J by 9 bases, with 8 bases between them. Germline V gives CDR1 MNHEY, CDR2 SVGAGI. The CDR3 length is 11 residues. CDR3 nucleotides: TGTGCCAGCAGTCGAGGAGTTGAGCAGTTCTTC. It translates to CASSRGVEQFF.

The gene calls are TRBV7-2 and TRBJ1-2, with D uncertain. V lost 2 bases and J lost 2, with 12 bases in between. There are 15 residues in the CDR3. Germline-derived CDR1 and CDR2 are SGHTA and FQGNSA. The CDR3 DNA reads TGTGCCAGCAGCTTAAGTGGGCCAACAAACTATGGCTACACCTTC. Protein sequence: CASSLSGPTNYGYTF.

This chain joins TRBV6-6 and TRBJ1-2; 10 nucleotides align to TRBD1. Per germline, CDR1 MNHNY and CDR2 SVGAGI (reference sequence). The CDR3 contains 17 residues. J was trimmed by 3 bases and V by 5 bases; bases with no gene match: 12. CDR3 sequence: CASSRGAPGQGDYGYTF. DNA of the CDR3: TGTGCCAGCAGTCGGGGGGCGCCCGGACAGGGGGACTATGGCTACACCTTC.

This chain connects TRBV18 to TRBJ1-2; D gene unclear. The V gene lost 3 bases and the J gene lost 3 bases, with 8 bases spanning the gap. Germline V CDR1 and CDR2: KGHSH, LQKENI. The CDR3 runs to 13 residues. This CDR3 reads CASSPGEDYGYTF. In DNA form, the CDR3 reads TGTGCCAGCTCACCTGGGGAGGACTATGGCTACACCTTC.

CDR3 DNA sequence: TGTGCCAGCAGTCTACAGGGGGGGACTGAAGCTTTCTTT. It codes for CASSLQGGTEAFF. The gene calls are TRBV12-3 or TRBV12-4 and TRBJ1-1, with 8 bases lining up with TRBD1. V shed 5 bases and J 5 bases; nucleotides not matched to a gene: 4. There are 13 residues in the CDR3.

CDR3 sequence reads: CASSQGRGPSYEQYF. CDR3 sequence (DNA): TGCGCCAGCAGCCAAGGGAGGGGGCCCTCCTACGAGCAGTACTTC. The chain links TRBV4-3 to TRBJ2-7, with D perhaps matching TRBD1 (7 bases). The CDR3 is 15 amino acids. Germline CDR1 LGHNA, CDR2 YSLEER. Trimming pared 1 base from V and 0 bases from J, leaving 10 bases between.

This clone was detected only once. The chain employs TRBV18 and TRBJ1-2, with 7 nucleotides matching TRBD1. V shed 4 bases and J 8 bases; nucleotides not matched to a gene: 7. The CDR3 is made up of 13 amino acids. Germline CDR1 reads KGHSH; CDR2 reads LQKENI. The CDR3 loop reads CASSHDRADGYTF. The CDR3 coding sequence is TGTGCCAGCTCACACGACAGGGCTGACGGCTACACCTTC.

This clone was observed a few times. The rearrangement joins TRBV6-5 to TRBJ2-7; TRBD1 agrees at 9 bases. The CDR3 loop spans 14 amino acids. The V gene's germline CDR1 is MNHEY and CDR2 SVGAGI. V lost 6 bases, J lost 3 bases, and 6 bases stayed unmatched. The CDR3 is CASSTGGGYYEQYF. The CDR3 DNA reads as TGTGCCAGCAGCACAGGGGGCGGATACTACGAGCAGTACTTC.

The chain combines TRBV15 with TRBJ2-6; a possible D gene is TRBD2 (6 bases). The ends were cut back, 3 bases at V and 4 bases at J, with 13 bases in the middle. The CDR3 has 16 residues. Germline assignment: CDR1 LNHNV and CDR2 YYDKDF (reference sequence). CDR3 DNA: TGTGCCACCAGCAGCGGCGGAGGGTCAGGGGCCAACGTCCTGACTTTC. Its translation: CATSSGGGSGANVLTF.

The chain joins TRBV5-5 to TRBJ2-3, with 14 bases that match TRBD2. There are 15 residues in the CDR3. CDR1 and CDR2 (germline): SGHKS, YYEKEE (reference sequence). Trimming removed 4 bases from V and 7 bases from J; junction bases left unmatched: 5. The CDR3 here is CASSRTSGGKNTQYF. CDR3 bases: TGTGCCAGCAGCCGGACTAGCGGGGGGAAAAATACGCAGTATTTT. Full variable domain (rest looked up from reference TRBV5-5 and TRBJ2-3): DAGVTQSPTHLIKTRGQQVTLRCSPISGHKSVSWYQQVLGQGPQFIFQYYEKEERGRGNFPDRFSARQFPNYSSELNVNALLLGDSALYLCASSRTSGGKNTQYFGPGTRLTVL.

V and J are TRBV4-2 and TRBJ1-1, with no clear D. The germline gives CDR1 LGHNA, CDR2 YNFKEQ. Trimming cost V 1 base and J 4 bases, with 16 bases left between them. This CDR3 contains 16 residues. The CDR3 reads CASSQVTGDWGTEAFF. The CDR3 nucleotides read TGTGCCAGCAGCCAAGTTACGGGAGACTGGGGCACTGAAGCTTTCTTT.

The gene calls are TRBV4-1 and TRBJ1-2; no definite D call. Germline-derived CDR1 and CDR2 are MGHRA and YSYEKL. V was shortened by 0 bases and J by 3 bases, with 17 bases between the two germline ends. This CDR3 contains 17 residues. The CDR3 bases are TGCGCCAGCAGCCAAGATATTAACGGATTGAGGTACTATGGCTACACCTTC. As protein: CASSQDINGLRYYGYTF.